The sequence of this T cell receptor (beta chain) was determined in a study of CD8+ T cells in alopecia areata. Study results and caveats: Uncertain still, given a single nonresponder, is whether baseline CD8+ expansion links to response.

Germline CDR1 MGHDK, CDR2 SYGVNS. The ends were cut back, 3 bases at V and 7 bases at J, with 7 bases in the middle. The CDR3 has 13 residues. In regard to this clone: Its antigen remains unknown.

Described treatment: oral pan-JAK inhibitor, 5-10 mg twice daily. Following extraction, RNA underwent reverse transcription to cDNA, which served as the sequencing template. Data came from immunoSEQ multiplex PCR; TCRdb stores just in-frame clones and leaves some out. Among roughly 110,000 clones listed, 56% were seen once. The sequencing here drew on CD4+ T cells sorted from blood, taken at week 24, from a patient treated with tofacitinib. The chain joins TRBV25-1 to TRBJ1-6; unclear D gene. The sequence came from a human donor with alopecia areata. The CDR3 nucleotides are TGTGCCAGCAGTGATTGGCTAAATTCACCCCTCCACTTT. This codes for CASSDWLNSPLHF.